These T cell receptor beta chains were read from a single sample in a study of shared clonotypes between healthy human individuals. Method: immunoSEQ multiplex PCR; TCRdb's copy keeps in-frame clones and lacks some. The table records about 1 million clones, approximately 76% of them present only once. The sample was memory CD4+ T cells sorted from blood. The receptors shown here come from a man between 18 and 29 years old in good health. Both conserved end residues are part of each CDR3. The D gene is left open where the match is weak. Clone sizes are given selectively: once, few, many, or a class where the clone is expanded.

>TRBJ1-3|-|-|TRBV11-2
TGTGCCAGCAGCTTAACAGGTCCGCCGAACACCATATATTTT
CASSLTGPPNTIYF
>TRBJ2-5|-|TRBD2|TRBV2
TGTGCCAGCAAGGAAAGAGCGGGAAGCTGGGAGACCCAGTACTTC
CASKERAGSWETQYF
>TRBJ2-7|-|-|TRBV6-5
TGTGCCAGCAGCCTAGCCCCTAGTTCCTACGAGCAGTACTTC
CASSLAPSSYEQYF
>TRBJ2-7|-|TRBD1|TRBV30
TGTGCTGGCACTTACAGGGGGAACTACGAGCAGTACTTC
CAGTYRGNYEQYF
>TRBJ1-6|once|TRBD1|TRBV4-2
TGTGCCAGCAGCCAAGGCGGCAGGGGGGGCTATAATTCACCCCTCCACTTT
CASSQGGRGGYNSPLHF
>TRBJ2-5|-|TRBD2|TRBV5-1
TGCGCCAGCAATAGCGGGGGGGCCGGGGAGACCCAGTACTTC
CASNSGGAGETQYF
>TRBJ1-4|-|-|TRBV7-9
TGTGCCAGCAGCTTAGGCAGGGACCCTAATGAAAAACTGTTTTTT
CASSLGRDPNEKLFF
>TRBJ2-4|few|-|TRBV6-6
TGTGCCAGCAGTCGGACCGACAGTATAGCCAAAAACATTCAGTACTTC
CASSRTDSIAKNIQYF
>TRBJ1-5|many|TRBD1|TRBV19
TGTGCCAGTAGTATTGGACAGGGACAGCCCCAGCATTTT
CASSIGQGQPQHF
>TRBJ2-7|-|TRBD1|TRBV2
TGTGCCAGCAGTCGAAGGGCCTTTGAGGGGGCCGAGCAGTACTTC
CASSRRAFEGAEQYF
>TRBJ2-1|-|-|TRBV7-2
TGTGCCAGCAGCCCCATTCCGTACAATGAGCAGTTCTTC
CASSPIPYNEQFF
>TRBJ2-3|-|-|TRBV11-3
TGTGCCAGCAGCTTAGGTTCCGGGGGCAGAGGAGATACGCAGTATTTT
CASSLGSGGRGDTQYF
>TRBJ1-1|-|-|TRBV5-4
TGTGCCAGCAGCAGGGACTTTGCTGAAGCTTTCTTT
CASSRDFAEAFF
>TRBJ1-1|few|-|TRBV6-1
TGTGCCAGCAGTTGGACTGAAGCTTTCTTT
CASSWTEAFF
>TRBJ1-5|once|-|TRBV4-3
TGCGCCAGCAGCCAATTTGGACAGAACAATCAGCCCCAGCATTTT
CASSQFGQNNQPQHF
>TRBJ1-2|-|-|TRBV6-1
TGTGCCAGCAGTCCTGCCGGGGGTTCCTATGGCTACACCTTC
CASSPAGGSYGYTF
>TRBJ1-5|-|TRBD1|TRBV7-2
TGTGCCAGCAGCCTTGACAGGGGCAATCAGCCCCAGCATTTT
CASSLDRGNQPQHF
>TRBJ2-3|once|TRBD2|TRBV9
TGTGCCAGCAGCACGGGACTAGCGGGAAACACAGATACGCAGTATTTT
CASSTGLAGNTDTQYF